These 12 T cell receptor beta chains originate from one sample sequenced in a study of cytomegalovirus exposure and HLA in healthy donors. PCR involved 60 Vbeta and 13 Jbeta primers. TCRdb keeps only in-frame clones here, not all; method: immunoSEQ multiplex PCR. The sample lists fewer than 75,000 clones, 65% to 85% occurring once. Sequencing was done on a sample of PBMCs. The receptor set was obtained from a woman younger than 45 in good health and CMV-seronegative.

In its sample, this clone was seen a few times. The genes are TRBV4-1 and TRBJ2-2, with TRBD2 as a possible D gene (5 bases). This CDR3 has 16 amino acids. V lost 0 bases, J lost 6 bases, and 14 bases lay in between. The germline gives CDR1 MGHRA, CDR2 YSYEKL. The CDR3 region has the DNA TGCGCCAGCAGCCAAGATCGGCATCAGGAGGCCGGGGAGCTGTTTTTT. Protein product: CASSQDRHQEAGELFF.

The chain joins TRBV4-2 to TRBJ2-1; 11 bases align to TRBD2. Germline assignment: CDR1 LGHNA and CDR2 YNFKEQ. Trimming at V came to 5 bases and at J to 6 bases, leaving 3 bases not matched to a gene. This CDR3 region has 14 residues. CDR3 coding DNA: TGTGCCAGCAGCGGTAGCGGGGGGGGCAATGAGCAGTTCTTC. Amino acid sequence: CASSGSGGGNEQFF.

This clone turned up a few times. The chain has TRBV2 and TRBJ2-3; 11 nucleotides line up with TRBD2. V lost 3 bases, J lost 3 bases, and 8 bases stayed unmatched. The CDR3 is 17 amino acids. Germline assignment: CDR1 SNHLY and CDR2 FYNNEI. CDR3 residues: CASSDRRASGRTDTQYF. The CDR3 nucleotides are TGTGCCAGCAGTGATCGTAGGGCTAGCGGGAGGACAGATACGCAGTATTTT.

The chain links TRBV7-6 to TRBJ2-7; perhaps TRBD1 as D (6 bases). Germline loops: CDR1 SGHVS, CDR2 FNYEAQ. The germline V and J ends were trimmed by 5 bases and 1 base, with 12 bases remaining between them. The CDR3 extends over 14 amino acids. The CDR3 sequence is CASSVYRESYEQYF. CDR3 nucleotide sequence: TGTGCCAGCAGCGTGTACAGGGAGTCCTACGAGCAGTACTTC.

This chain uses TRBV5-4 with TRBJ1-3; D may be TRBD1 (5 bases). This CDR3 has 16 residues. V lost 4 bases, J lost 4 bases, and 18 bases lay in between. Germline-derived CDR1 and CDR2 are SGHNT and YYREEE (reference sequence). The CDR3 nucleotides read TGTGCCAGCAGCCAAGGCGCAGGGCGATGGGGAAACACCATATATTTT. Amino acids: CASSQGAGRWGNTIYF.

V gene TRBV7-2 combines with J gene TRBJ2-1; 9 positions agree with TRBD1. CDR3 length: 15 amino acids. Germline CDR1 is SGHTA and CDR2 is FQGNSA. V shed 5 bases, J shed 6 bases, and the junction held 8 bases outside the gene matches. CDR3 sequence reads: CASSLAGTGLNEQFF. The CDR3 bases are TGTGCCAGCAGCCTCGCCGGGACAGGGCTCAATGAGCAGTTCTTC.

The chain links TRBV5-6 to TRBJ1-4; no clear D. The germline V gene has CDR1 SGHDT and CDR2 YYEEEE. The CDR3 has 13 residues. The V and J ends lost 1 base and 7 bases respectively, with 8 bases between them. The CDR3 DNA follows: TGTGCCAGCAGCTTGCAGGCCTCTGAAAAACTGTTTTTT. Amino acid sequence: CASSLQASEKLFF.

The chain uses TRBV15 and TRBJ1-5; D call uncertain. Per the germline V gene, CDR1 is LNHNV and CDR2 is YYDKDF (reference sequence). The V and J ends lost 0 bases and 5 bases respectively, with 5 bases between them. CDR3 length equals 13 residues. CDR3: CATSRDRDQPQHF. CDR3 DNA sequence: TGTGCCACCAGCAGAGATCGAGATCAGCCCCAGCATTTT.

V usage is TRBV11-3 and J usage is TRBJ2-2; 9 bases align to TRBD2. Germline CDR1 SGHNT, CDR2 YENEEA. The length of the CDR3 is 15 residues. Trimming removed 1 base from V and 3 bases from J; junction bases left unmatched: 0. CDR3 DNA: TGTGCCAGCAGCTTAGGACTAGCGGACACCGGGGAGCTGTTTTTT. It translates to CASSLGLADTGELFF.

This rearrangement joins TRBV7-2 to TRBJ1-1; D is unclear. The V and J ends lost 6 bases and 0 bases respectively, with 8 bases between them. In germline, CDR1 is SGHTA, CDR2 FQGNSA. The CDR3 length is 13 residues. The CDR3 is CASRRTLNTEAFF. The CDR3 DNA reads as TGTGCCAGCAGGCGGACTTTGAACACTGAAGCTTTCTTT.

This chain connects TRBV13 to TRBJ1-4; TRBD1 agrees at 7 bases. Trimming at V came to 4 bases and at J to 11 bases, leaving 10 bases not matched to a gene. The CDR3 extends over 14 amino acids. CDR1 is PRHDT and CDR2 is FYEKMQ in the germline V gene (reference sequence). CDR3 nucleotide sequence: TGTGCCAGCAGCTCCCGGGACAGTGTGTGGAAACTGTTTTTT. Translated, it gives CASSSRDSVWKLFF. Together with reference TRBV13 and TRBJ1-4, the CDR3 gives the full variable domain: AAGVIQSPRHLIKEKRETATLKCYPIPRHDTVYWYQQGPGQDPQFLISFYEKMQSDKGSIPDRFSAQQFSDYHSELNMSSLELGDSALYFCASSSRDSVWKLFFGSGTQLSVL.

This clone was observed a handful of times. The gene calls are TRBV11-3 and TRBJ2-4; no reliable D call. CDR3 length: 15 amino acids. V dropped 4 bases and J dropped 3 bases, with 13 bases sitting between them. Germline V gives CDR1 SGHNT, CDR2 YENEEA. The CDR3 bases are TGTGCCAGCAGCTCAGGAAACGTTAGCAAAAACATTCAGTACTTC. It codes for CASSSGNVSKNIQYF.